This T cell receptor (beta chain) was found in a study of shared clonotypes between healthy human individuals. Naive CD8 cells comprised CD45RO-negative, CCR7-positively selected cells, excluding terminally differentiated effector memory CD45RA+ cells. This clone was counted a few times. Several immunoSEQ plates held equal portions of the genomic DNA taken from each subset. The protocol was immunoSEQ multiplex PCR, while the TCRdb copy is restricted to in-frame clones and leaves out a portion. The table has millions of clones, around 96% seen once. CDR1 is PRHDT and CDR2 is FYEKMQ in the germline V gene (reference sequence). The V and J ends lost 5 bases and 1 base respectively, with 5 bases between them. The CDR3 is 13 residues long.

The sequence derives from a man aged 18 to 29 in good health. Sequencing was carried out using naive CD8+ T cells sorted from blood. V is TRBV13 and J is TRBJ2-2, with no clear D. CDR3 nucleotide sequence: TGTGCCAGCAGCATGAGGAACACCGGGGAGCTGTTTTTT. Translation gives CASSMRNTGELFF.